The TCR beta chain under discussion was sequenced for a study of blood T cell repertoires in COVID-19. Germline values: CDR1 KGHSH, CDR2 LQKENI. V dropped 5 bases and J dropped 1 base, with 12 bases sitting between them. CDR3 size: 15 residues. The age range of participants was about 18 to 90 years, with residence in about two dozen US areas. Clinical history reported by participants formed the basis on which cohorts were assigned. Authors' methods: The authors estimated nucleated cell counts from reference gene primer amplification. Assay: immunoSEQ multiplex PCR; the TCRdb copy retains only in-frame clones and omits some. The V and J calls and clone size come from that table; D and trimming were worked out from the DNA. The sample comprises approximately 200,000 clones, approximately 86% of which are singletons, and about 4.6% rests with the top ten.

The sequenced sample was PBMCs or T cells enriched from blood (not recorded which). This chain joins TRBV18 and TRBJ2-1; D is perhaps TRBD1 (6 bases). The source of this sequence is a woman under 40 who had been exposed to COVID-19. The CDR3 spells CASSSRGLSYNEQFF. The CDR3 region has the DNA TGTGCCAGCTCATCCAGGGGCCTTTCCTACAATGAGCAGTTCTTC.